This T cell receptor beta chain originates from a study of T-cell reconstitution after alpha-beta-depleted transplantation in children. This clonotype is categorized as medium-sized. Library preparation (for TCRbeta) was performed with unique molecular identifiers. TCRdb ran MiXCR on the PCR reads and lists one entry per CDR3 protein. The repertoire consists of more than 5,000 distinct CDR3 sequences, with around 16% occurring once and the leading ten covering roughly 15%. The CDR3 loop spans 16 amino acids. Trimming cost V 4 bases and J 5 bases; bases outside gene matches: 10. The clonotype comes from a boy between 2 and 10 years old with acute lymphoblastic leukemia, due to receive a stem cell transplant. The specimen comprised PBMCs, sampled before TCRalphabeta/CD19-depleted stem cell transplant. The chain has TRBV12-3 or TRBV12-4 and TRBJ2-3, with TRBD2 matching over 9 bases. This CDR3 is CASSSPARGGVDTQYF. In DNA, the CDR3 is TGTGCCAGCAGTTCCCCAGCGCGGGGGGGCGTAGATACGCAGTATTTT.